The 7 T cell receptor beta chains presented below share a single source sample, sequenced in a study of identical twins. TCRdb re-called the 5' RACE reads with MiXCR, one entry per CDR3 protein. The sample contains 400,000 to 500,000 distinct CDR3 sequences, 15% to 20% of which appear only once. The sequenced sample consisted of naive T cells sorted from blood. The receptor set was obtained from a man aged 45-65 years in good health.

This rearrangement joins TRBV18 to TRBJ1-1; D remains ambiguous. Germline V gene data show CDR1 as KGHSH and CDR2 as LQKENI. Trimming stripped 2 bases from V and 5 bases from J, with 15 bases between. There are 15 residues in the CDR3. CDR3 sequence reads: CASSPGVSSRTEAFF. CDR3 in DNA: TGTGCCAGCTCACCAGGGGTCAGTTCCAGGACTGAAGCTTTCTTT.

This clonotype was recorded a few times. The gene calls are TRBV9 and TRBJ2-7, with 10 bases lining up with TRBD2. This CDR3 comprises 15 residues. Germline assignment: CDR1 SGDLS and CDR2 YYNGEE. V dropped 0 bases and J dropped 6; count of bases not matched to a gene: 6. CDR3 region: CASSVGGASGSEQYF. CDR3 DNA sequence: TGTGCCAGCAGCGTAGGAGGAGCTAGCGGGAGCGAGCAGTACTTC.

This clonotype has a count of ten or more. The chain links TRBV9 to TRBJ2-2; D unresolved. With 0 bases removed from V and 0 bases from J, the gap between germline ends came to 3 bases. The CDR3 runs 14 residues. Germline lookup yields CDR1 SGDLS and CDR2 YYNGEE. CDR3 in DNA: TGTGCCAGCAGCGTAGGGACGAACACCGGGGAGCTGTTTTTT. Encoded protein: CASSVGTNTGELFF.

The chain links TRBV18 to TRBJ2-5, with D maybe TRBD2 (5 bases). Trimming shortened V by 2 bases and J by 9 bases, and 13 bases separated the two germline ends. The CDR3 has 13 amino acids. Germline CDR1 and CDR2: KGHSH and LQKENI. In DNA, the CDR3 is TGTGCCAGCTCACCAACGAGAGTGGGAGCCCAGTACTTC. Amino acid sequence: CASSPTRVGAQYF.

With regard to this clonotype: This sequence may be a read error, since a much larger clone differs from it by one base. The chain employs TRBV25-1 and TRBJ2-7; 12 bases are a match to TRBD2. Trimming at V came to 3 bases and at J to 0 bases, leaving 0 bases not matched to a gene. Germline CDR1 MGHDK, CDR2 SYGVNS. The CDR3 sequence is 15 residues long. The DNA for the CDR3 is TGTGCCAGCAGTGAGGGACTAGCGGGCTCCTACGAGCAGTACTTC. It is translated as CASSEGLAGSYEQYF.

This clonotype was recorded a few times. V is TRBV7-9 and J is TRBJ1-4; the D gene is possibly TRBD1 (5 bases). The V gene lost 5 bases and the J gene lost 7 bases, with 23 bases spanning the gap. This CDR3 region has 17 residues. Germline lookup yields CDR1 SEHNR and CDR2 FQNEAQ (reference sequence). This CDR3 is CASSQTGGERVGEKLFF. As DNA, the CDR3 is TGTGCCAGCAGCCAAACCGGAGGGGAGCGGGTTGGTGAAAAACTGTTTTTT.

There are a few counts of this clonotype. V gene TRBV12-3 or TRBV12-4 combines with J gene TRBJ2-2; D is unresolved. The CDR3 covers 12 residues. The V and J ends lost 1 base and 6 bases respectively, with 3 bases between them. CDR3 protein: CASSLEPGELFF. The CDR3 DNA reads TGTGCCAGCAGTTTAGAACCCGGGGAGCTGTTTTTT.